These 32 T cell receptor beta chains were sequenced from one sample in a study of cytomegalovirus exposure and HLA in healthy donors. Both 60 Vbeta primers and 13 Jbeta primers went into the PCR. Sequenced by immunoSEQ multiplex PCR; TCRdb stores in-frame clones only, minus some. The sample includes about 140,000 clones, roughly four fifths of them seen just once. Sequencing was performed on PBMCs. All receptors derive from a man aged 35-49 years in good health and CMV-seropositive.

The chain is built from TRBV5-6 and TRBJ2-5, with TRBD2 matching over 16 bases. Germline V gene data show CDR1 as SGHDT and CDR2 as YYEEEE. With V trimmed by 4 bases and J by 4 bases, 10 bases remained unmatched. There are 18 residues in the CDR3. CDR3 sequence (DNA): TGTGCCAGCAGCCACGGGACTAGCGGGGGGGCCGTACGAGAGACCCAGTACTTC. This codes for CASSHGTSGGAVRETQYF.

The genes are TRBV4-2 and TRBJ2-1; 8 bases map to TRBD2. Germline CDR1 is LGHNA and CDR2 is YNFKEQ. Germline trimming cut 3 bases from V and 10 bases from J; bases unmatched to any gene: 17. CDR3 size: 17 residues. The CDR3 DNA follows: TGTGCCAGCAGCCATTCTATCACGGGAGGGCCTCTCCAGGAGCAGTTCTTC. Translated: CASSHSITGGPLQEQFF.

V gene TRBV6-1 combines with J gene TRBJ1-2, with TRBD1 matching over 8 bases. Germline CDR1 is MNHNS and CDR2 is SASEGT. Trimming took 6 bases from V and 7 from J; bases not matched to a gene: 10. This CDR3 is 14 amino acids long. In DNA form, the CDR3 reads TGTGCCAGCAGGTCTAGGACAGGGAATCGTGGCTACACCTTC. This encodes CASRSRTGNRGYTF.

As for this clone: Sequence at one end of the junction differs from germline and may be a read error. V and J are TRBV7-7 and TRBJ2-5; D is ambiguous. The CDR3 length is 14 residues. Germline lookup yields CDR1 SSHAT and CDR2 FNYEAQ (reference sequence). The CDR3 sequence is CASSLDGVGETQYF. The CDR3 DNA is TGTGCTAGCAGCTTAGATGGAGTCGGAGAGACCCAGTACTTC.

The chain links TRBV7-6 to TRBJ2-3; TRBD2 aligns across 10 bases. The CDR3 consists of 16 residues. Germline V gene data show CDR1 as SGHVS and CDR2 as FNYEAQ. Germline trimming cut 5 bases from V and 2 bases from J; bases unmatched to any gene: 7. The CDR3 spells CASSETSGLYTDTQYF. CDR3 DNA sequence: TGTGCCAGCAGCGAGACTAGCGGGCTTTACACAGATACGCAGTATTTT.

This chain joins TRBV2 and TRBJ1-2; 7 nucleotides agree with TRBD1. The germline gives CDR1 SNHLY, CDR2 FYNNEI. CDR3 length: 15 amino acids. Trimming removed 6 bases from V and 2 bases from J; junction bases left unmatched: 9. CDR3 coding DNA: TGTGCCAGCAGATGGGTACAGGGGACAAACTATGGCTACACCTTC. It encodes CASRWVQGTNYGYTF.

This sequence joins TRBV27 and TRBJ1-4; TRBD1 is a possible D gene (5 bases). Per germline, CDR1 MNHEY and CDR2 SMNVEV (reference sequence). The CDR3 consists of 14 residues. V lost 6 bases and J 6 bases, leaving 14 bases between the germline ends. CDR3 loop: CASSIQAADEKLFF. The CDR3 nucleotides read TGTGCCAGCAGCATACAGGCGGCCGATGAAAAACTGTTTTTT.

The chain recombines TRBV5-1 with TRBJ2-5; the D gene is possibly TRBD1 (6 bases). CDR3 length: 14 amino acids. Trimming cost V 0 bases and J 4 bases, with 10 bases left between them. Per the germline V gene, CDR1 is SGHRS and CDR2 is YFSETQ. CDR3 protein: CASSLGDKAETQYF. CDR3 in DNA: TGCGCCAGCAGCTTGGGGGACAAGGCAGAGACCCAGTACTTC.

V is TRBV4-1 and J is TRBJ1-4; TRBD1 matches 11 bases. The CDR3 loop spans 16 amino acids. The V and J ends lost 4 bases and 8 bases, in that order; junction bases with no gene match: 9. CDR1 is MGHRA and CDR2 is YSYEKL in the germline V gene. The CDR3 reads CASSRGTGGRGEKLFF. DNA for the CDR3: TGCGCCAGCAGCCGAGGGACAGGGGGTCGAGGGGAAAAACTGTTTTTT.

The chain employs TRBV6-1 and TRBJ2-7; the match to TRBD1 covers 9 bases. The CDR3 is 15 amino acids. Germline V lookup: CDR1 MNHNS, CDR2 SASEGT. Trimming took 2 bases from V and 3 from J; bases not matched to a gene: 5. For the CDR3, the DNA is TGTGCCAGCAGTGAAAGCACAGGGGGCTACTACGAGCAGTACTTC. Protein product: CASSESTGGYYEQYF.

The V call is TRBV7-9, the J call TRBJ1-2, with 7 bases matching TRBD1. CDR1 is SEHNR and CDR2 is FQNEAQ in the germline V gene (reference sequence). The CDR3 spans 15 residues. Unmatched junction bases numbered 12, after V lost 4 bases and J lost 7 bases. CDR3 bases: TGTGCCAGCAGCTCCGCAGCACAGGGGCGGGGTGGCTACACCTTC. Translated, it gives CASSSAAQGRGGYTF. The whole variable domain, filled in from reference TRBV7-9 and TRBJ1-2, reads DTGVSQNPRHKITKRGQNVTFRCDPISEHNRLYWYRQTLGQGPEFLTYFQNEAQLEKSRLLSDRFSAERPKGSFSTLEIQRTEQGDSAMYLCASSSAAQGRGGYTFGSGTRLTVV.

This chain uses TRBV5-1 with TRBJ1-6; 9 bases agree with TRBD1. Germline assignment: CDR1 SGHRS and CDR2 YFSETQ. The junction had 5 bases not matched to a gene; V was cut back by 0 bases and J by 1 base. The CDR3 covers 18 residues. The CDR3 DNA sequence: TGCGCCAGCAGCTTGGACAGGGGGCCCAAATCCTATAATTCACCCCTCCACTTT. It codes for CASSLDRGPKSYNSPLHF.

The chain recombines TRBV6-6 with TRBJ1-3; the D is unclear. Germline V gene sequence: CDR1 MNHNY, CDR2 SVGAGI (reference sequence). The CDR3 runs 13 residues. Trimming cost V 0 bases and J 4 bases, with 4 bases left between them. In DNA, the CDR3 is TGTGCCAGCAGTTACTCGGAGGGAAACACCATATATTTT. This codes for CASSYSEGNTIYF.

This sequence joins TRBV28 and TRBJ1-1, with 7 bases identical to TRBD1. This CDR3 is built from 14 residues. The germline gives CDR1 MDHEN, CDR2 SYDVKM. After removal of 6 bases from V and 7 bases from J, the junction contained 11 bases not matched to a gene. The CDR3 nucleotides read TGTGCCAGCAGGCTCCCAGACAGGGCCGATGAAGCTTTCTTT. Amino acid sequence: CASRLPDRADEAFF.

The CDR3 nucleotides are TGTGCCAGCAGCTTCGGCGGGCGCACAGATACGCAGTATTTT. It yields the protein CASSFGGRTDTQYF. The chain employs TRBV7-9 and TRBJ2-3; D might be TRBD2 (5 bases). CDR1 and CDR2 from the germline V gene are SEHNR and FQNEAQ (reference sequence). This CDR3 is 14 amino acids long. V was shortened by 3 bases and J by 1 base, with 8 bases between the two germline ends.

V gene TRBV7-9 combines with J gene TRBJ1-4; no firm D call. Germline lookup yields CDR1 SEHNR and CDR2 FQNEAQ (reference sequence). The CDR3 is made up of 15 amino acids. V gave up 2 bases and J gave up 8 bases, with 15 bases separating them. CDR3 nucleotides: TGTGCCAGCAGCTTAAGTGCCGTCGTCGGGGAAAAACTGTTTTTT. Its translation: CASSLSAVVGEKLFF.

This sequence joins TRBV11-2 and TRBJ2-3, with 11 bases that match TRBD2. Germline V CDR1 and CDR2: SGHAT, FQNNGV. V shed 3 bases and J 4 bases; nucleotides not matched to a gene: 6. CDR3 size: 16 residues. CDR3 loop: CASSFSSGGTPDTQYF. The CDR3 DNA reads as TGTGCCAGCAGCTTTTCTAGCGGGGGGACCCCAGATACGCAGTATTTT.

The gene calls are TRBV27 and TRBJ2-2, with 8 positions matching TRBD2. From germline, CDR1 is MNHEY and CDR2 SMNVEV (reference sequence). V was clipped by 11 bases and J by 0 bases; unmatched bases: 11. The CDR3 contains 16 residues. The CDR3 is CASSYIAGSNTGELFF. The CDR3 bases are TGTGCCTCTTCCTACATAGCGGGGTCGAACACCGGGGAGCTGTTTTTT.

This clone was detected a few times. DNA for the CDR3: TGTGCCAGCTCACCACTGGGGGGGCGACCTAGTGAGCAGTTCTTC. Translation: CASSPLGGRPSEQFF. The genes are TRBV18 and TRBJ2-1; possibly TRBD2 for D (7 bases). CDR1 and CDR2 from the germline V gene are KGHSH and LQKENI. This CDR3 contains 15 residues. The germline V and J ends were trimmed by 1 base and 9 bases, with 16 bases remaining between them. Using reference TRBV18 and TRBJ2-1 for the parts outside the CDR3, the full variable domain is NAGVMQNPRHLVRRRGQEARLRCSPMKGHSHVYWYRQLPEEGLKFMVYLQKENIIDESGMPKERFSAEFPKEGPSILRIQQVVRGDSAAYFCASSPLGGRPSEQFFGPGTRLTVL.

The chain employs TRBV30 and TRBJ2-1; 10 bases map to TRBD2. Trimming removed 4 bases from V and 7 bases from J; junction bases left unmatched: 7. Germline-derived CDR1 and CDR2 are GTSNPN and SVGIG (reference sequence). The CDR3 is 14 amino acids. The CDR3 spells CAWNTGTSENEQFF. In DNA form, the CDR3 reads TGTGCCTGGAACACCGGGACTAGCGAAAATGAGCAGTTCTTC.

CDR3 nucleotide sequence: TGCGCCAGCAGCTTGGGAAGCGACAGCCGCTATGGCTACACCTTC. As protein: CASSLGSDSRYGYTF. The chain links TRBV5-1 to TRBJ1-2; D might be TRBD1 (5 bases). The V gene's germline CDR1 is SGHRS and CDR2 YFSETQ. This CDR3 is built from 15 residues. Trimming pared 0 bases from V and 4 bases from J, leaving 13 bases between.

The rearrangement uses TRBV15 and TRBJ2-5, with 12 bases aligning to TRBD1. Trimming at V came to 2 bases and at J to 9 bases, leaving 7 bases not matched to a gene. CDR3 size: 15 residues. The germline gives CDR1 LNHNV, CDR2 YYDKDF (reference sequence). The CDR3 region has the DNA TGTGCCACCAGCAGATCAGGGACAGGGGGCGCCCCCCAGTACTTC. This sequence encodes CATSRSGTGGAPQYF. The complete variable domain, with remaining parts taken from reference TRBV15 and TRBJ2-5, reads DAMVIQNPRYQVTQFGKPVTLSCSQTLNHNVMYWYQQKSSQAPKLLFHYYDKDFNNEADTPDNFQSRRPNTSFCFLDIRSPGLGDTAMYLCATSRSGTGGAPQYFGPGTRLLVL.

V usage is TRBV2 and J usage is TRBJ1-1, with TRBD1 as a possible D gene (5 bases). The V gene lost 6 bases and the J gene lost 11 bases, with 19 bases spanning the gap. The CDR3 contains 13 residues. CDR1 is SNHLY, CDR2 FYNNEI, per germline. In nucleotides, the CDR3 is TGTGCCAGCAGGACCGGGACGGAGGGTTGGGCTTTCTTT. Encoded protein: CASRTGTEGWAFF.

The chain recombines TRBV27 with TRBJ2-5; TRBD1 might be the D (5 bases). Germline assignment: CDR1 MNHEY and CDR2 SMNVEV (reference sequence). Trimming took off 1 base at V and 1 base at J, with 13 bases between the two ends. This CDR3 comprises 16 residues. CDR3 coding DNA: TGTGCCAGCAGTTTATTAGGGGCACAGGCCCAAGAGACCCAGTACTTC. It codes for CASSLLGAQAQETQYF.

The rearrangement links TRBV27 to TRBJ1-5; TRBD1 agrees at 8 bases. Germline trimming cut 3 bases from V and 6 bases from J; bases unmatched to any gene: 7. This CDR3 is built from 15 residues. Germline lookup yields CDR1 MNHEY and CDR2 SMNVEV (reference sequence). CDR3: CASSFDRGPTQPQHF. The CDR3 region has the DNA TGTGCCAGCAGTTTCGACAGGGGACCGACTCAGCCCCAGCATTTT.

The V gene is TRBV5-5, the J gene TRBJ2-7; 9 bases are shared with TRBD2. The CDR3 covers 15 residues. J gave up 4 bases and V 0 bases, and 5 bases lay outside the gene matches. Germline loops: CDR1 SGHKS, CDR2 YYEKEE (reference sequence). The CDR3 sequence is CASSLASGKVYEQYF. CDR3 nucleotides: TGTGCCAGCAGCTTGGCTAGCGGGAAAGTTTACGAGCAGTACTTC.

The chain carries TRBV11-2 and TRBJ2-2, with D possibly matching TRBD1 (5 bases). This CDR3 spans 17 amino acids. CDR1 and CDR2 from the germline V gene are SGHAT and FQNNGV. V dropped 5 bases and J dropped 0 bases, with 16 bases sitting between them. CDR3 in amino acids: CASSLRWGSSNTGELFF. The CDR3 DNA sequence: TGTGCCAGCAGCCTCCGTTGGGGCAGCTCGAACACCGGGGAGCTGTTTTTT.

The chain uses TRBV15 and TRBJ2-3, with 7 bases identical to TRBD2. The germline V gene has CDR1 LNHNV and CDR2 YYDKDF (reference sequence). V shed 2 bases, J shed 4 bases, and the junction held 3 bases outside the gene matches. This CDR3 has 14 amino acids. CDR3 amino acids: CATSRLAVADTQYF. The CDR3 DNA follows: TGTGCCACCAGCAGACTAGCGGTTGCAGATACGCAGTATTTT.

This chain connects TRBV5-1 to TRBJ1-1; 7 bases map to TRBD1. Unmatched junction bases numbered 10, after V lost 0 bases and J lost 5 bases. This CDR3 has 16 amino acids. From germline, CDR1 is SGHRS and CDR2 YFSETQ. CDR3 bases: TGCGCCAGCAGCTTGGGCCTACAGGGGAGTAAGACTGAAGCTTTCTTT. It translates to CASSLGLQGSKTEAFF.

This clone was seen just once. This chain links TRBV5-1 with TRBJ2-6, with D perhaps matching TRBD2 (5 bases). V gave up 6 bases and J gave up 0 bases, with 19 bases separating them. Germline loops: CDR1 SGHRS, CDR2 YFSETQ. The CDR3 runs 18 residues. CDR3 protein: CASTYFRLASSGANVLTF. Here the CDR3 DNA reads TGCGCCAGCACCTATTTTCGGCTAGCAAGCTCTGGGGCCAACGTCCTGACTTTC. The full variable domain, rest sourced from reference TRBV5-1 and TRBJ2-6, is KAGVTQTPRYLIKTRGQQVTLSCSPISGHRSVSWYQQTPGQGLQFLFEYFSETQRNKGNFPGRFSGRQFSNSRSEMNVSTLELGDSALYLCASTYFRLASSGANVLTFGAGSRLTVL.

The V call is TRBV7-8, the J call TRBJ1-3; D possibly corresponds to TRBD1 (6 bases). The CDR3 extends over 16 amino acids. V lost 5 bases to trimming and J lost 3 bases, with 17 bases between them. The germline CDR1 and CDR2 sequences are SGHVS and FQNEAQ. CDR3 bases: TGTGCCAGCAGCCAGTACAGGGTTTGGAATGGAAACACCATATATTTT. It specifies CASSQYRVWNGNTIYF.

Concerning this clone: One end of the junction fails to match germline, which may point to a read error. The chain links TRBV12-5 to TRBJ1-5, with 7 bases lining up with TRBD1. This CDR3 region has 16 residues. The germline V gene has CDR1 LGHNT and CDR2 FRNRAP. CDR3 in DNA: TGTGCTAGTGGTTTGTCGACAGGGTATAGCAATCAGCCTCAGCATTTT. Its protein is CASGLSTGYSNQPQHF.